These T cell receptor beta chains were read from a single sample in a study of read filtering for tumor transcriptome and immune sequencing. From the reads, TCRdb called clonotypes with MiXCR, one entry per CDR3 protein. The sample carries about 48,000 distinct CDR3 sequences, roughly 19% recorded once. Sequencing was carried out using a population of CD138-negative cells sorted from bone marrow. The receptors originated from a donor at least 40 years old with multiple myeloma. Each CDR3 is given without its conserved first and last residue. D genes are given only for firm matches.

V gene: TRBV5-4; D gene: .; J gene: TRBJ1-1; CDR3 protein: ASSPPMRGADTEAF
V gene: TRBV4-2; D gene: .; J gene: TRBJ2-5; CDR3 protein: PSSRTIGNQETQY
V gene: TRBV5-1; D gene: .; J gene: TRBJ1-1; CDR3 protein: ASSLNLNTEAF
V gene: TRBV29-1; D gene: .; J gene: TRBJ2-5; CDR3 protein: SVELVETQY
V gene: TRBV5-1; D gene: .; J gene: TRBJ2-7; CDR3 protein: ASSFAGYEQY
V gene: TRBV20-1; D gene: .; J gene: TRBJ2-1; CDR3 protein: SARDVRGDHEQF
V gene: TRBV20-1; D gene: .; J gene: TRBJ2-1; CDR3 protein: SARARVGIGYNEQF
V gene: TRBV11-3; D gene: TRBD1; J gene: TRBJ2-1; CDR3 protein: ASSPPGRGNAKQF
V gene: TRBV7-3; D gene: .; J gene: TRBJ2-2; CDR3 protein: ASSLNGGSHTGELF
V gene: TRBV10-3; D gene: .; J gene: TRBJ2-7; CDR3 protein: ANSPQLASVEQY
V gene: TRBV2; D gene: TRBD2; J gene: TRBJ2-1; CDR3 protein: ASPPPSGGEF
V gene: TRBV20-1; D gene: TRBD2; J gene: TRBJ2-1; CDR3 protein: SADGLAGDGQF
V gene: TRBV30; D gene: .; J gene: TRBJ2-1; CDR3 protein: AWRGYNEQF
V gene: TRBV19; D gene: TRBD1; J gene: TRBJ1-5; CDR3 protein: ASTPDRGDFTRHQPQH
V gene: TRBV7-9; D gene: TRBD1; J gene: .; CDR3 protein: ASSSHTAGTDSQY
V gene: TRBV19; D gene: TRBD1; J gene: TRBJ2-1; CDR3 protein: ASSTRDRATYNEQF
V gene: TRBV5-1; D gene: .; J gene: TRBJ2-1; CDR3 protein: ASSLAANEQF
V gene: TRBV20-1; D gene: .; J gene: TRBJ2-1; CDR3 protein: SARDPRTDEQF
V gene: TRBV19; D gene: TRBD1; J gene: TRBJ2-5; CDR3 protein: ASSRGQWQETQY
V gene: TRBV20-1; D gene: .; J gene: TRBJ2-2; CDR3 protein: SARDMSGEGTGELF
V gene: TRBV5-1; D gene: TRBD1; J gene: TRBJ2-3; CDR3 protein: ASSLEGTGYDTQY
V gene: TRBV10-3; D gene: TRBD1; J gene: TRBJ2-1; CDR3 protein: AISRDRASYNEQF
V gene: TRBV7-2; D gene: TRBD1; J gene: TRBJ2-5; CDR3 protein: ASSLAGTGSQRQETQC